These T cell receptor beta chains were read from a single sample in a study of T-cell memory formation after mild COVID-19. In TCRdb, the 5' RACE reads were re-called with MiXCR into one record per CDR3 protein. There are 350,000 to 500,000 distinct CDR3 sequences in the sample; 20% to 30% occur only once, and roughly 14% lies in the top ten. The specimen was PBMCs or a T cell subset sorted from them (not recorded which). Source of these receptors: an adult woman who had mild COVID-19 (a few samples of this study predate the infection). Cell type and time point are not known. The CDR3 runs from the conserved cysteine through the conserved F or W. D genes are given only for firm matches. Only some rows state a clone size, as once, few, many or a class for expanded clones.

clone_size: many; v_call: TRBV5-1; d_call: TRBD1; j_call: TRBJ1-1; cdr3_length: 14; cdr3_nt: TGCGCCAGCAGCGGCGACAGGGGTAGCACTGAAGCTTTCTTT; cdr3_aa: CASSGDRGSTEAFF
clone_size: few; v_call: TRBV7-9; d_call: NA; j_call: TRBJ1-5; cdr3_length: 14; cdr3_nt: TGTGCCAGCAGCTCTTTTAGTAGCAATCAGCCCCAGCATTTT; cdr3_aa: CASSSFSSNQPQHF
clone_size: NA; v_call: TRBV27; d_call: TRBD1; j_call: TRBJ1-5; cdr3_length: 14; cdr3_nt: TGTGCCACCAGCCGAGGGACAGAGAATTGGCCCCAGCATTTT; cdr3_aa: CATSRGTENWPQHF
clone_size: NA; v_call: TRBV20-1; d_call: NA; j_call: TRBJ2-3; cdr3_length: 16; cdr3_nt: TGCAGTGCTAGGGCCAAGCTAGCGTATGGGGTAGATACGCAGTATTTT; cdr3_aa: CSARAKLAYGVDTQYF
clone_size: NA; v_call: TRBV11-2; d_call: TRBD1; j_call: TRBJ1-5; cdr3_length: 16; cdr3_nt: TGTGCCAGCAGCTGGGGGACAGGGAAGAACAATCAGCCCCAGCATTTT; cdr3_aa: CASSWGTGKNNQPQHF
clone_size: NA; v_call: TRBV15; d_call: NA; j_call: TRBJ1-2; cdr3_length: 14; cdr3_nt: TGTGCCACCAGCAGAGATCGACAGCCCTATGGCTACACCTTC; cdr3_aa: CATSRDRQPYGYTF
clone_size: NA; v_call: TRBV7-3; d_call: NA; j_call: TRBJ2-2; cdr3_length: 16; cdr3_nt: TGTGCCAGCAGCTCCTGGTCCCTGCTGAGTGCCGGGGAGCTGTTTTTT; cdr3_aa: CASSSWSLLSAGELFF
clone_size: NA; v_call: TRBV7-3; d_call: TRBD2; j_call: TRBJ2-5; cdr3_length: 16; cdr3_nt: TGTGCCAGCAGCTTAAGCCGCGGGGGGGCCGGAGAGACCCAGTACTTC; cdr3_aa: CASSLSRGGAGETQYF
clone_size: NA; v_call: TRBV11-3; d_call: TRBD2; j_call: TRBJ2-7; cdr3_length: 13; cdr3_nt: TGTGCCAGCAGCCGGGGGAGGGAAGGCGAGCAGTACTTC; cdr3_aa: CASSRGREGEQYF
clone_size: few; v_call: TRBV24-1; d_call: TRBD2; j_call: TRBJ2-1; cdr3_length: 18; cdr3_nt: TGTGCCACCAGTGATTTGGGGACGGGCGGGAGGTCCTACAATGAGCAGTTCTTC; cdr3_aa: CATSDLGTGGRSYNEQFF
clone_size: NA; v_call: TRBV27; d_call: TRBD1; j_call: TRBJ1-1; cdr3_length: 14; cdr3_nt: TGTGCCAGCAGTGTACAGGGGCCGAACACTGAAGCTTTCTTT; cdr3_aa: CASSVQGPNTEAFF
clone_size: NA; v_call: TRBV4-3; d_call: NA; j_call: TRBJ2-3; cdr3_length: 17; cdr3_nt: TGCGCCAGCAGCCAAGATCTGGGACCCTCTAGCACAGATACGCAGTATTTT; cdr3_aa: CASSQDLGPSSTDTQYF
clone_size: once; v_call: TRBV15; d_call: NA; j_call: TRBJ2-3; cdr3_length: 16; cdr3_nt: TGTGCCACCAGCAGAGATCGGGGGCTGGTCACAGATACGCAGTATTTT; cdr3_aa: CATSRDRGLVTDTQYF
clone_size: NA; v_call: TRBV7-3; d_call: NA; j_call: TRBJ1-2; cdr3_length: 13; cdr3_nt: TGTGCCAGCAGTGTAAACCCCCACTATGGCTACACCTTC; cdr3_aa: CASSVNPHYGYTF
clone_size: few; v_call: TRBV7-8; d_call: NA; j_call: TRBJ2-7; cdr3_length: 15; cdr3_nt: TGTGCCAGCAGCTTAGCTGAAGGGGGGACCTACGAGCAGTACTTC; cdr3_aa: CASSLAEGGTYEQYF
clone_size: NA; v_call: TRBV10-3; d_call: TRBD1; j_call: TRBJ2-3; cdr3_length: 14; cdr3_nt: TGTGCCCTCAGGGACACAGGGGGCGCAGATACGCAGTATTTT; cdr3_aa: CALRDTGGADTQYF
clone_size: few; v_call: TRBV5-1; d_call: NA; j_call: TRBJ2-3; cdr3_length: 16; cdr3_nt: TGCGCCAGCAGCTTGTCCCAGACAGGCCGCACAGATACGCAGTATTTT; cdr3_aa: CASSLSQTGRTDTQYF
clone_size: NA; v_call: TRBV11-2; d_call: TRBD2; j_call: TRBJ2-3; cdr3_length: 17; cdr3_nt: TGTGCCAGCAGCTTAGATCCCCTAGCGGGGGGGAGAAATACGCAGTATTTT; cdr3_aa: CASSLDPLAGGRNTQYF
clone_size: few; v_call: TRBV7-2; d_call: NA; j_call: TRBJ2-7; cdr3_length: 15; cdr3_nt: TGTGCCAGCAGCTTTCTGGAGGGCCGGTCCTACGAGCAGTACTTC; cdr3_aa: CASSFLEGRSYEQYF
clone_size: many; v_call: TRBV5-1; d_call: TRBD2; j_call: TRBJ2-1; cdr3_length: 15; cdr3_nt: TGTGCCAGCAGCCTGAGACTAGCGGGGTACAATGAGCAGTTCTTC; cdr3_aa: CASSLRLAGYNEQFF
clone_size: many; v_call: TRBV19; d_call: TRBD1; j_call: TRBJ2-1; cdr3_length: 14; cdr3_nt: TGTGCCAGTAATCCAGGGGGCTTTTACAATGAGCAGTTCTTC; cdr3_aa: CASNPGGFYNEQFF
clone_size: NA; v_call: TRBV7-3; d_call: TRBD2; j_call: TRBJ2-7; cdr3_length: 16; cdr3_nt: TGTGCCAGCAGCCCGGGACTAGCGGGAGAATTCGACGAGCAGTACTTC; cdr3_aa: CASSPGLAGEFDEQYF
clone_size: few; v_call: TRBV7-2; d_call: NA; j_call: TRBJ2-3; cdr3_length: 14; cdr3_nt: TGTGCCAGCACCCAGTTCGACAGCACAGATACGCAGTATTTT; cdr3_aa: CASTQFDSTDTQYF
clone_size: NA; v_call: TRBV12-3/TRBV12-4; d_call: TRBD2; j_call: TRBJ2-3; cdr3_length: 18; cdr3_nt: TGTGCCAGCAGCTCCGGACTAGCGGGAGGTCCCAGCACAGATACGCAGTATTTT; cdr3_aa: CASSSGLAGGPSTDTQYF
clone_size: NA; v_call: TRBV7-3; d_call: NA; j_call: TRBJ2-5; cdr3_length: 14; cdr3_nt: TGTGCCAGCAGCTTTAGCCCCGGATCTGAGACCCAGTACTTC; cdr3_aa: CASSFSPGSETQYF
clone_size: few; v_call: TRBV29-1; d_call: TRBD2; j_call: TRBJ2-3; cdr3_length: 15; cdr3_nt: TGCAGCGTCATGACTAGCGGGGGTAGCACAGATACGCAGTATTTT; cdr3_aa: CSVMTSGGSTDTQYF
clone_size: NA; v_call: TRBV7-2; d_call: NA; j_call: TRBJ2-7; cdr3_length: 13; cdr3_nt: TGTGCCAGCCGAGAGGGACCTTCCTACGAGCAGTACTTC; cdr3_aa: CASREGPSYEQYF
clone_size: many; v_call: TRBV7-9; d_call: NA; j_call: TRBJ2-1; cdr3_length: 13; cdr3_nt: TGTGCCAGCAGCTTAGAAGGTAGCCCAGAGCAGTTCTTC; cdr3_aa: CASSLEGSPEQFF
clone_size: NA; v_call: TRBV7-6; d_call: NA; j_call: TRBJ1-6; cdr3_length: 16; cdr3_nt: TGTGCCAGCAGCTTAGCGCAATGGGGGGATAATTCACCCCTCCACTTT; cdr3_aa: CASSLAQWGDNSPLHF
clone_size: NA; v_call: TRBV27; d_call: TRBD1; j_call: TRBJ2-1; cdr3_length: 13; cdr3_nt: TGTGCCACCCACAGGGGGAGCCACAATGAGCAGTTCTTC; cdr3_aa: CATHRGSHNEQFF